This TCR beta chain was captured in a study of cytomegalovirus exposure and HLA in healthy donors. Study context: The 130 or so validation repertoires, a later analysis reported, used the same platform as the 650 to 800 repertoires from the first cohort.

This CDR3 comprises 14 residues. CDR1 and CDR2 (germline): SNHLY, FYNNEI. With 2 bases removed from V and 0 bases from J, the gap between germline ends came to 5 bases. This clone was recorded once. Profiling relied on immunoSEQ multiplex PCR, and the TCRdb table lists in-frame clones only, not all of them. The sample includes hundreds of thousands of clones, about nine tenths of them seen just once. The chain couples TRBV2 to TRBJ1-5, with D unclear. The origin of this receptor is a woman aged 18-35 years in good health and CMV-seronegative. The sequenced sample consisted of PBMCs. The CDR3 nucleotides read TGTGCCAGCAGTGAATCCTATAGCAATCAGCCCCAGCATTTT. The encoded protein is CASSESYSNQPQHF.